This section outlines one T cell receptor beta chain sequence together with its context. The entry originates in a study of CD8 T cells in Susac syndrome. The CD8+ and CD4+ T cells were isolated magnetically using a negative isolation approach, whereas the TEMRA cells were enriched by FACS. Trimming stripped 2 bases from V and 5 bases from J, with 5 bases between. CDR1 SGHDT and CDR2 YYEEEE come from the germline V gene. This CDR3 is built from 12 residues. Reverse transcription of about 0.5 to 1 ug RNA was carried out with random hexamers. immunoSEQ multiplex PCR amplified TCR beta CDR3 across 54 Vbeta, 13 Jbeta. One entry per CDR3 protein, called by TCRdb with MiXCR from the immunoSEQ multiplex PCR reads. The sample lists some 57,000 distinct CDR3 sequences; approximately 90% were seen once.

The TCR comes from a human donor in good health. The sequenced material came from CD8+ T cells from PBMCs. J is TRBJ2-1 and V is TRBV5-6; D is uncertain. The CDR3 DNA reads TGTGCCAGCAGCTTTTCCCACAATGAGCAGTTCTTC. Translation gives CASSFSHNEQFF.